The next 15 T cell receptor beta chains were all read from a single sample in a study of human T cells and chemical hapten exposure. The time point here: healthy volunteer bleed at 6 weeks. Whole blood, unfractionated, served as the material for total RNA extraction. TCRdb itself ran the RACE reads through MiXCR, one entry per CDR3 protein. This table has about 77,000 distinct CDR3 sequences, roughly 7.9% appearing once. What was sequenced was whole blood. These receptors originate from a female donor in good health. Some clones in this sample may be carry-over from other donors' samples.

CDR3 region: CASSAIQGITEAFF. CDR3 DNA sequence: TGTGCCAGCAGTGCCATACAGGGAATCACTGAAGCTTTCTTT. The chain recombines TRBV6-6 with TRBJ1-1, with D possibly TRBD1 on 6 matching bases. V was pared by 5 bases and J by 4 bases, with 14 bases between. This CDR3 has 14 residues. Germline assignment: CDR1 MNHNY and CDR2 SVGAGI (reference sequence).

This clonotype was seen ten or more times. This chain joins TRBV7-2 and TRBJ2-5, with D hard to call. The CDR3 is 13 amino acids. V dropped 5 bases and J dropped 1 base, with 8 bases sitting between them. Per germline, CDR1 SGHTA and CDR2 FQGNSA. Here the CDR3 DNA reads TGTGCCAGCAGCCCGCTCGCCCAAGAGACCCAGTACTTC. Its protein is CASSPLAQETQYF.

Many counts were recorded for this clonotype. V and J are TRBV6-2 or TRBV6-3 and TRBJ1-1; D gene uncertain. The CDR3 is 13 residues long. The germline gives CDR1 MNHEY, CDR2 SVGEGT. With 1 base removed from V and 6 bases from J, the gap between germline ends came to 9 bases. This chain's CDR3 is CASSYFRRAEAFF. The CDR3 region has the DNA TGTGCCAGCAGTTACTTCCGTAGGGCTGAAGCTTTCTTT.

The genes are TRBV6-5 and TRBJ1-2; 9 positions match TRBD1. The CDR3 contains 16 residues. CDR1 is MNHEY, CDR2 SVGAGI, per germline. J was trimmed by 4 bases and V by 7 bases; bases with no gene match: 13. CDR3 bases: TGTGCCAGCACGCGGGGTAACGGGGGACAGGGCTATGGCTACACCTTC. This sequence encodes CASTRGNGGQGYGYTF.

The chain links TRBV6-2 or TRBV6-3 to TRBJ2-1; 8 bases map to TRBD2. The CDR3 runs 19 residues. The V segment lost 0 bases and the J segment 0 bases; nucleotides outside the gene matches: 10. Germline CDR1 is MNHEY and CDR2 is SVGEGT. The CDR3 region is CASSYSLAEGESSYNEQFF. The CDR3 DNA is TGTGCCAGCAGTTACTCACTAGCGGAGGGGGAAAGCTCCTACAATGAGCAGTTCTTC.

This clonotype has a handful of counts. This rearrangement joins TRBV7-8 to TRBJ2-3; TRBD1 matches 9 bases. Losses at the gene ends were 2 bases for V and 3 bases for J; bases not matched to a gene: 9. The germline CDR1 and CDR2 sequences are SGHVS and FQNEAQ. CDR3 length equals 17 residues. The CDR3 region has the DNA TGTGCCAGCAGCTTAACTCTCGGACAGGGGAAGACAGATACGCAGTATTTT. Protein sequence: CASSLTLGQGKTDTQYF. The entire variable domain, with the rest obtained from reference TRBV7-8 and TRBJ2-3, is as follows: GAGVSQSPRYKVAKRGQDVALRCDPISGHVSLFWYQQALGQGPEFLTYFQNEAQLDKSGLPSDRFFAERPEGSVSTLKIQRTQQEDSAVYLCASSLTLGQGKTDTQYFGPGTRLTVL.

This clonotype was found many times. V is TRBV29-1 and J is TRBJ2-3, with 7 bases that match TRBD1. The CDR3 consists of 14 residues. Germline trimming cut 4 bases from V and 0 bases from J; bases unmatched to any gene: 4. The V gene's germline CDR1 is SQVTM and CDR2 ANQGSEA. The CDR3 region is CSVGRGRSTDTQYF. The CDR3, as DNA: TGCAGCGTTGGTAGGGGGCGCAGCACAGATACGCAGTATTTT.

This clonotype appeared a few times. The rearrangement links TRBV7-2 to TRBJ2-5; D remains unclear. Trimming removed 2 bases at V and 2 bases at J, with 9 bases between. The V gene's germline CDR1 is SGHTA and CDR2 FQGNSA. There are 14 residues in the CDR3. The CDR3 DNA follows: TGTGCCAGCAGCTTATCCCTAACGCAAGAGACCCAGTACTTC. It is translated as CASSLSLTQETQYF.

This clonotype has just a few counts. The CDR3 protein is CASRAYQGESTNEKLFF. DNA of the CDR3: TGTGCCAGCAGGGCTTATCAAGGGGAATCAACTAATGAAAAACTGTTTTTT. The chain carries TRBV2 and TRBJ1-4; the D gene is possibly TRBD1 (5 bases). The CDR3 contains 17 residues. V was trimmed by 6 bases and J by 0 bases, leaving 17 bases between them. Germline V CDR1 and CDR2: SNHLY, FYNNEI. The variable domain in full, with the rest retrieved from reference TRBV2 and TRBJ1-4, is EPEVTQTPSHQVTQMGQEVILRCVPISNHLYFYWYRQILGQKVEFLVSFYNNEISEKSEIFDDQFSVERPDGSNFTLKIRSTKLEDSAMYFCASRAYQGESTNEKLFFGSGTQLSVL.

This clonotype was counted at least ten times. The chain couples TRBV12-3 or TRBV12-4 to TRBJ1-2; D ambiguous. Trimming took 3 bases from V and 2 from J, leaving 10 bases between them. The CDR3 has 14 residues. CDR3 nucleotide sequence: TGTGCCAGCAGTTTCGGGGTGATCAACTATGGCTACACCTTC. It specifies CASSFGVINYGYTF.

The V call is TRBV7-9, the J call TRBJ1-4, with D possibly TRBD1 on 5 matching bases. The length of the CDR3 is 15 residues. Germline V CDR1 and CDR2: SEHNR, FQNEAQ (reference sequence). With 5 bases removed from V and 7 bases from J, the gap between germline ends came to 17 bases. The CDR3 region is CASSGIGDGSEKLFF. DNA of the CDR3: TGTGCCAGCAGCGGGATTGGGGACGGATCTGAAAAACTGTTTTTT.

In its sample, this clonotype was seen a few times. The rearrangement links TRBV6-4 to TRBJ2-3; D unresolved. This CDR3 region has 11 residues. V lost 8 bases and J lost 3, with 6 bases in between. CDR1 MRHNA and CDR2 SNTAGT come from the germline V gene. Here the CDR3 reads CASERTDTQYF. The CDR3 coding sequence is TGTGCCAGCGAGAGGACAGATACGCAGTATTTT.

This clonotype was counted a few times. The chain employs TRBV2 and TRBJ1-1, with 8 bases aligning to TRBD1. V was pared by 8 bases and J by 5 bases, with 7 bases of the junction left unmatched. Germline lookup yields CDR1 SNHLY and CDR2 FYNNEI. The CDR3 spans 13 residues. This chain's CDR3 is CASDGQGLTEAFF. The CDR3 DNA sequence: TGTGCCAGCGATGGACAGGGATTAACTGAAGCTTTCTTT.

There are many counts of this clonotype. This rearrangement joins TRBV6-1 to TRBJ1-2; no firm D call. Germline CDR1 reads MNHNS; CDR2 reads SASEGT. The CDR3 totals 16 residues. Trimming removed 4 bases from V and 0 bases from J, with 15 bases in between. CDR3 in amino acids: CASSGPDFQSNYGYTF. CDR3 nucleotides: TGTGCCAGCAGTGGTCCGGACTTCCAGTCTAACTATGGCTACACCTTC.

This clonotype was recorded a few times. The rearrangement uses TRBV18 and TRBJ1-1; a possible D gene is TRBD1 (5 bases). V lost 1 base to trimming and J lost 3 bases, with 12 bases between them. The germline V gene has CDR1 KGHSH and CDR2 LQKENI. The CDR3 runs 15 residues. The CDR3: CASSPRQGRDTEAFF. The CDR3 DNA follows: TGTGCCAGCTCACCACGGCAGGGCCGTGACACTGAAGCTTTCTTT.